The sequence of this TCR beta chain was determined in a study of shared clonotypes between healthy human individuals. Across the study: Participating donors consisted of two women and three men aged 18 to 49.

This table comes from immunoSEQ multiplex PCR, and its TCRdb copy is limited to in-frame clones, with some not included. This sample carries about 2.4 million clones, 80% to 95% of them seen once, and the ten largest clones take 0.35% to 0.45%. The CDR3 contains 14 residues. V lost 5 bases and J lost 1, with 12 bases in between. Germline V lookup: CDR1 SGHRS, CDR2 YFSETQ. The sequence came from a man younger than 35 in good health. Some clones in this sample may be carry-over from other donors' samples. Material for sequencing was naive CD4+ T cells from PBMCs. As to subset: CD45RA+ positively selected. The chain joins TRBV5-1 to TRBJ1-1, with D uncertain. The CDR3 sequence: CASRPTEGNTEAFF. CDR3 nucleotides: TGCGCCAGCAGGCCAACGGAGGGGAACACTGAAGCTTTCTTT.